This TCR beta chain was found in a study of CD8 T cells in ankylosing spondylitis. Study results and limitations: There was reportedly significant enrichment of clones that were disease-linked in matched ankylosing spondylitis synovial fluid.

This CDR3 has 17 residues. J gave up 4 bases and V 0 bases, and 11 bases lay outside the gene matches. Germline assignment: CDR1 LGHDT and CDR2 YNNKEL (reference sequence). This clonotype was recorded only once. Its antigen is currently unknown. Quantitative 5'-RACE was performed with molecular barcodes, and it yielded the TCR beta libraries. TCRdb re-derived calls from the 5' RACE reads in MiXCR, one entry per CDR3 protein. This sample carries some 290,000 distinct CDR3 sequences, around 20% of them seen once, and the ten largest clones take around 8%. This receptor was taken from a male donor with ankylosing spondylitis or in good health (not recorded which). The sample consisted of blood, either unsorted or a sorted T cell fraction (not recorded which). The V and J genes are TRBV3-1 and TRBJ2-5, with 7 bases aligning to TRBD2. DNA of the CDR3: TGTGCCAGCAGCCAAGAGGTAGCGGGCCCGGGCCCAGAGACCCAGTACTTC. It is translated as CASSQEVAGPGPETQYF.